These 15 T cell receptor beta chains were sequenced from one sample in a study of control samples from healthy donors and cancer patients. Produced via immunoSEQ multiplex PCR; TCRdb's table is partial and in-frame only. The sample lists about 40,000 clones, more than 75% occurring once. The sequenced sample consisted of PBMCs. The receptors shown here come from a woman in her sixties or seventies with lung cancer.

This chain connects TRBV9 to TRBJ2-4, with D possibly matching TRBD1 (6 bases). The CDR3 sequence is 15 residues long. Germline V CDR1 and CDR2: SGDLS, YYNGEE. V was shortened by 0 bases and J by 9 bases, with 16 bases between the two germline ends. In DNA form, the CDR3 reads TGTGCCAGCAGCGTAGCGGGGCAGGGGCTTGGCATTCAGTACTTC. This sequence encodes CASSVAGQGLGIQYF.

A single count supports this clone. The chain has TRBV29-1 and TRBJ2-7; TRBD1 agrees at 10 bases. This CDR3 has 16 amino acids. Germline values: CDR1 SQVTM, CDR2 ANQGSEA. With 2 bases clipped from V and 0 bases from J, the junction kept 7 bases outside the gene matches. The chain's CDR3 is CSVETPRTGGSYEQYF. The DNA of the CDR3 is TGCAGCGTTGAAACCCCGCGGACAGGGGGCTCCTACGAGCAGTACTTC.

The chain carries TRBV11-3 and TRBJ2-7; 10 positions agree with TRBD2. CDR1 is SGHNT, CDR2 YENEEA, per germline. V gave up 1 base and J gave up 9 bases; unmatched junction bases: 3. The CDR3 runs to 13 residues. This chain's CDR3 is CASSLGTSGMQYF. The CDR3 DNA reads as TGTGCCAGCAGCTTAGGGACTAGCGGTATGCAGTACTTC.

The genes are TRBV24-1 and TRBJ1-2; no firm D call. Trimming took off 4 bases at V and 6 bases at J, with 11 bases between the two ends. The CDR3 has 13 residues. CDR1 and CDR2 (germline): KGHDR, SFDVKD. CDR3 coding DNA: TGTGCCACCAGTGACCCGCCGCGGGATGGCTACACCTTC. Its translation is CATSDPPRDGYTF.

The rearrangement links TRBV9 to TRBJ2-2; 10 bases are shared with TRBD1. Trimming removed 1 base from V and 5 bases from J; junction bases left unmatched: 5. The germline V gene has CDR1 SGDLS and CDR2 YYNGEE. This CDR3 region has 16 residues. The CDR3 coding sequence is TGTGCCAGCAGCGTAAGGGACAGGGGAAGTACCGGGGAGCTGTTTTTT. Amino acid sequence: CASSVRDRGSTGELFF.

The chain is built from TRBV5-1 and TRBJ1-4; TRBD1 agrees at 8 bases. CDR1 and CDR2 from the germline V gene are SGHRS and YFSETQ. The CDR3 is 15 residues long. V gave up 4 bases and J gave up 4 bases; unmatched junction bases: 6. In DNA, the CDR3 is TGCGCCAGCAGCGGGACAGGTGACGGTAATGAAAAACTGTTTTTT. This encodes CASSGTGDGNEKLFF. The whole variable domain, remainder taken from reference TRBV5-1 and TRBJ1-4, is KAGVTQTPRYLIKTRGQQVTLSCSPISGHRSVSWYQQTPGQGLQFLFEYFSETQRNKGNFPGRFSGRQFSNSRSEMNVSTLELGDSALYLCASSGTGDGNEKLFFGSGTQLSVL.

V usage is TRBV5-6 and J usage is TRBJ2-1, with D possibly being TRBD1 (8 bases). This CDR3 is built from 16 residues. Germline V gene lookup returns CDR1 SGHDT and CDR2 YYEEEE. Trimming removed 4 bases from V and 8 bases from J, with 22 bases in between. The CDR3 DNA sequence: TGTGCCAGCAGCGGAAGGCACAGGGGGGGGATTTATGAGCAGTTCTTC. As protein: CASSGRHRGGIYEQFF.

The rearrangement uses TRBV19 and TRBJ2-1; D assignment may be TRBD1 or TRBD2 (5 bases each). This CDR3 has 14 amino acids. Trimming removed 4 bases from V and 10 bases from J, with 17 bases in between. Germline values: CDR1 LNHDA, CDR2 SQIVND (reference sequence). The DNA of the CDR3 is TGTGCCAGTAGTAAAGGGACGACTGGGTGGGAGCAGTTCTTC. This gives the protein CASSKGTTGWEQFF.

The chain joins TRBV5-4 to TRBJ2-7; TRBD1 is a possible D gene (6 bases). Germline V gene data show CDR1 as SGHNT and CDR2 as YYREEE (reference sequence). V lost 4 bases and J 0 bases, leaving 14 bases between the germline ends. The CDR3 has 15 amino acids. The CDR3 here is CASSQGTYNSYEQYF. Written as DNA, the CDR3 is TGTGCCAGCAGCCAGGGGACATACAACTCCTACGAGCAGTACTTC.

This chain joins TRBV7-2 and TRBJ2-2; 11 nucleotides line up with TRBD2. Germline CDR1 is SGHTA and CDR2 is FQGNSA. This CDR3 comprises 16 residues. V trimming: 3 bases; J trimming: 3 bases; junction bases outside the gene matches: 3. The CDR3 DNA follows: TGTGCCAGCAGCTTCAGACTAGCGGGACACACCGGGGAGCTGTTTTTT. Amino acids: CASSFRLAGHTGELFF. Full variable domain (remainder filled in from reference TRBV7-2 and TRBJ2-2): GAGVSQSPSNKVTEKGKDVELRCDPISGHTALYWYRQSLGQGLEFLIYFQGNSAPDKSGLPSDRFSAERTGGSVSTLTIQRTQQEDSAVYLCASSFRLAGHTGELFFGEGSRLTVL.

The chain joins TRBV6-2 or TRBV6-3 to TRBJ2-5, with D uncertain. Trimming removed 0 bases from V and 3 bases from J, with 17 bases in between. The CDR3 loop spans 17 amino acids. Per germline, CDR1 MNHEY and CDR2 SVGEGT. CDR3 sequence: CASSYSYRPSPKETQYF. CDR3 in DNA: TGTGCCAGCAGTTACTCGTACCGACCTTCCCCCAAAGAGACCCAGTACTTC.

The J gene is TRBJ1-1, the V gene TRBV24-1; no clear D gene. V gave up 8 bases and J gave up 1 base, with 10 bases separating them. Germline CDR1 KGHDR, CDR2 SFDVKD. This CDR3 is built from 13 residues. This CDR3 reads CATTSQSNTEAFF. CDR3 DNA: TGTGCCACCACAAGCCAATCGAACACTGAAGCTTTCTTT.

This chain joins TRBV19 and TRBJ2-1, with no clear D. The CDR3 covers 14 residues. V was trimmed by 1 base and J by 6 bases, leaving 10 bases between them. Germline assignment: CDR1 LNHDA and CDR2 SQIVND (reference sequence). This CDR3 is CASSIADGRNEQFF. In DNA form, the CDR3 reads TGTGCCAGTAGTATAGCGGACGGACGCAATGAGCAGTTCTTC.

V gene TRBV3-1 (or the pseudogene TRBV3-2) combines with J gene TRBJ2-5; D might be TRBD1 (6 bases). V dropped 1 base and J dropped 4 bases, with 10 bases sitting between them. In germline, CDR1 is LGHDT, CDR2 YNNKEL (reference sequence). The CDR3 covers 14 residues. The chain's CDR3 is CASSQVRGGETQYF. CDR3 nucleotides: TGTGCCAGCAGCCAAGTGCGAGGGGGAGAGACCCAGTACTTC.

The chain carries TRBV6-5 and TRBJ1-2, with D maybe TRBD1 (5 bases). CDR1 is MNHEY and CDR2 is SVGAGI in the germline V gene. The CDR3 is 15 residues long. Trimming took off 2 bases at V and 2 bases at J, with 12 bases between the two ends. CDR3 nucleotides: TGTGCCAGCAGTTACGGAGGGGAGTCGAACTATGGCTACACCTTC. Amino acids: CASSYGGESNYGYTF.